Shown below are 28 T cell receptor beta chains from a single sample sequenced in a study of beta chain features in type 1 diabetes. Every bit of the isolated RNA underwent reverse transcription, so sequencing read expressed TCRB transcripts. Assay: immunoSEQ multiplex PCR; the TCRdb copy retains only in-frame clones and omits some. The top ten hold about 0.02% of the sample, which has 900,000 or so clones, under 20% seen once. The specimen sequenced was naive CD4+ T cells from blood. Every receptor here comes from a woman aged 18-29 years in good health.

The rearrangement links TRBV11-2 to TRBJ1-4; no reliable D call. The germline V and J ends were trimmed by 1 base and 0 bases, with 6 bases remaining between them. Germline CDR1 and CDR2: SGHAT and FQNNGV. The CDR3 consists of 15 residues. Written as DNA, the CDR3 is TGTGCCAGCAGCTTAGGTCTGACAACTAATGAAAAACTGTTTTTT. This sequence encodes CASSLGLTTNEKLFF.

The chain couples TRBV10-3 to TRBJ2-1; 11 bases align to TRBD2. CDR3 length: 16 amino acids. V was clipped by 10 bases and J by 8 bases; unmatched bases: 16. Germline CDR1 ENHRY, CDR2 SYGVKD. DNA for the CDR3: TGTGCCACCGTAAACGTGGCTAGCGGGAGGTTGGATGAGCAGTTCTTC. Protein: CATVNVASGRLDEQFF.

In this sample, this clone turned up a few times. J is TRBJ2-2 and V is TRBV13; 9 positions match TRBD2. V lost 5 bases, J lost 9 bases, and 10 bases stayed unmatched. Germline V gives CDR1 PRHDT, CDR2 FYEKMQ (reference sequence). The CDR3 has 15 residues. The CDR3 is CASSLEAGGPRELFF. In DNA form, the CDR3 reads TGTGCCAGCAGCCTGGAGGCGGGAGGGCCACGGGAGCTGTTTTTT.

The J gene is TRBJ2-7, the V gene TRBV27, with 9 positions matching TRBD1. Germline CDR1 reads MNHEY; CDR2 reads SMNVEV (reference sequence). This CDR3 is 14 amino acids long. V was pared by 6 bases and J by 6 bases, with 9 bases of the junction left unmatched. The chain's CDR3 is CASSPGQGPSEQYF. The CDR3 nucleotides are TGTGCCAGCAGCCCGGGACAGGGACCCTCCGAGCAGTACTTC.

The chain combines TRBV14 with TRBJ2-5; a weak D match, TRBD2 (5 bases). The V end was cut by 0 bases, the J end by 7 bases, with 6 bases between. The CDR3 length is 12 residues. Germline V gives CDR1 SGHDN, CDR2 FVKESK. The CDR3 sequence is CASSQDRGTQYF. DNA for the CDR3: TGTGCCAGCAGCCAAGATCGGGGGACCCAGTACTTC.

There are a few counts of this clone. The V gene is TRBV6-6, the J gene TRBJ2-5; 10 bases line up with TRBD2. Germline lookup yields CDR1 MNHNY and CDR2 SVGAGI (reference sequence). This CDR3 region has 16 residues. J lost 2 bases, V lost 2 bases, and 5 bases had no gene match. The CDR3 spells CASSYGLAGGQETQYF. The CDR3 region has the DNA TGTGCCAGCAGTTACGGCTTAGCGGGAGGTCAAGAGACCCAGTACTTC.

The chain employs TRBV28 and TRBJ2-1; D is undetermined. Between the trimmed V and J ends, which lost 6 bases and 7 bases, there was a span of 10 bases. CDR3 size: 12 residues. Per the germline V gene, CDR1 is MDHEN and CDR2 is SYDVKM. In nucleotides, the CDR3 is TGTGCCAGCAGCGGCGTCTCGAATGAGCAGTTCTTC. Encoded protein: CASSGVSNEQFF.

Note on this clone: This CDR3 is also generated by other DNA sequences in the sample. The chain combines TRBV9 with TRBJ2-7; D perhaps matches TRBD2 (5 bases). Trimming took off 0 bases at V and 0 bases at J, with 7 bases between the two ends. The germline V gene has CDR1 SGDLS and CDR2 YYNGEE. This CDR3 region has 14 residues. The CDR3 region is CASSVDRDSYEQYF. CDR3 in DNA: TGTGCCAGCAGCGTAGATCGGGACTCCTACGAGCAGTACTTC.

The chain links TRBV27 to TRBJ1-5, with 9 bases fitting TRBD1. The V gene end was trimmed by 5 bases and the J gene end by 4 bases; junction bases not matched to a gene: 9. In germline, CDR1 is MNHEY, CDR2 SMNVEV (reference sequence). The CDR3 sequence is 16 residues long. Written as DNA, the CDR3 is TGTGCCAGCAGTCGGTTGCCGGGACAGGGAAATCAGCCCCAGCATTTT. It codes for CASSRLPGQGNQPQHF.

This chain's CDR3 is CASSLGSRVSNQPQHF. The CDR3 nucleotides read TGTGCCAGCAGCTTAGGTTCGCGGGTGAGCAATCAGCCCCAGCATTTT. The rearrangement joins TRBV7-2 to TRBJ1-5; D is uncertain. The CDR3 has 16 amino acids. Germline V CDR1 and CDR2: SGHTA, FQGNSA. Trimming stripped 1 base from V and 1 base from J, with 11 bases between. The full variable domain, completed using reference TRBV7-2 and TRBJ1-5, is GAGVSQSPSNKVTEKGKDVELRCDPISGHTALYWYRQSLGQGLEFLIYFQGNSAPDKSGLPSDRFSAERTGGSVSTLTIQRTQQEDSAVYLCASSLGSRVSNQPQHFGDGTRLSIL.

This clone turned up a few times. CDR3 sequence: CATSRDGLSGKEQYF. DNA for the CDR3: TGTGCCACCAGCAGAGATGGTTTGTCCGGGAAAGAGCAGTACTTC. This sequence joins TRBV15 and TRBJ2-7; tentative D call: TRBD2 (5 bases). The CDR3 loop spans 15 amino acids. CDR1 is LNHNV, CDR2 YYDKDF, per germline (reference sequence). V was pared by 0 bases and J by 7 bases, with 16 bases between.

This chain connects TRBV10-3 to TRBJ2-7, with 14 bases lining up with TRBD2. Germline CDR1 reads ENHRY; CDR2 reads SYGVKD. V trimming: 4 bases; J trimming: 3 bases; junction bases outside the gene matches: 5. The CDR3 extends over 16 amino acids. The CDR3 DNA sequence: TGTGCCATCAGTGGAAGCGGGACTAGCGGGAGCTACGAGCAGTACTTC. Translation: CAISGSGTSGSYEQYF.

The CDR3 DNA reads TGTGCCAGCAGTAGGACCGCCAACGTCCTGACTTTC. Amino acid sequence: CASSRTANVLTF. This chain connects TRBV6-5 to TRBJ2-6; no clear D. The CDR3 covers 12 residues. Germline assignment: CDR1 MNHEY and CDR2 SVGAGI. V was trimmed by 5 bases and J by 7 bases, leaving 6 bases between them.

This clone was found a few times. Here the CDR3 DNA reads TGTGCCAGCAGCCAAGTTCGGCCGGCCGATAGCAATCAGCCCCAGCATTTT. The encoded protein is CASSQVRPADSNQPQHF. This chain joins TRBV4-2 and TRBJ1-5; D unclear. This CDR3 is built from 17 residues. Per the germline V gene, CDR1 is LGHNA and CDR2 is YNFKEQ. V was cut by 1 base and J by 0 bases, with 13 bases left in between.

This clone was recorded a few times. The chain has TRBV10-3 and TRBJ2-2, with D perhaps TRBD1 (6 bases). CDR1 is ENHRY and CDR2 is SYGVKD in the germline V gene. Trimming cost V 9 bases and J 0 bases, with 11 bases left between them. There are 14 residues in the CDR3. The CDR3 is CAILRGANTGELFF. Here the CDR3 DNA reads TGTGCCATACTCAGGGGCGCGAACACCGGGGAGCTGTTTTTT.

This chain joins TRBV2 and TRBJ2-5; the D gene is possibly TRBD2 (5 bases). Germline lookup yields CDR1 SNHLY and CDR2 FYNNEI. Trimming pared 6 bases from V and 5 bases from J, leaving 13 bases between. This CDR3 contains 13 residues. The CDR3 here is CASRGPGGETQYF. DNA for the CDR3: TGTGCCAGCAGGGGCCCCGGCGGGGAGACCCAGTACTTC.

The table lists this clone with a few counts. Since a much larger clone is just one base distant, this may be a read error. This sequence joins TRBV6-6 and TRBJ2-5; 7 bases fit TRBD1. This CDR3 contains 12 residues. V trimming: 10 bases; J trimming: 1 base; junction bases outside the gene matches: 3. Per germline, CDR1 MNHNY and CDR2 SVGAGI (reference sequence). The CDR3 here is CAIGDSQETQYF. The DNA for the CDR3 is TGTGCCATCGGGGACAGCCAAGAGACCCAGTACTTC.

This clone has a single count. The V and J genes are TRBV28 and TRBJ2-7; D is possibly TRBD1 or TRBD2 (6 bases each). V lost 7 bases to trimming and J lost 4 bases, with 17 bases between them. The CDR3 is 14 amino acids. Germline V gives CDR1 MDHEN, CDR2 SYDVKM. The CDR3 here is CASTLGGRGYEQYF. The CDR3, as DNA: TGTGCCAGCACCCTAGGGGGGCGCGGATACGAGCAGTACTTC. Filled out from reference TRBV28 and TRBJ2-7, the complete variable domain reads DVKVTQSSRYLVKRTGEKVFLECVQDMDHENMFWYRQDPGLGLRLIYFSYDVKMKEKGDIPEGYSVSREKKERFSLILESASTNQTSMYLCASTLGGRGYEQYFGPGTRLTVT.

The V gene is TRBV4-2, the J gene TRBJ2-5; D unresolved. Trimming took 1 base from V and 4 from J, leaving 13 bases between them. Looked up from germline, CDR1 is LGHNA and CDR2 is YNFKEQ. CDR3 length equals 15 residues. In nucleotides, the CDR3 is TGTGCCAGCAGCCAAGGAAACACCTCTCCAGAGACCCAGTACTTC. It encodes CASSQGNTSPETQYF.

This clone was recorded a few times. The chain couples TRBV27 to TRBJ1-2; D is unclear. Trimming left V 6 bases short and J 11 bases short, with 16 bases between. The germline gives CDR1 MNHEY, CDR2 SMNVEV (reference sequence). This CDR3 has 12 amino acids. The CDR3: CASRNLLRVYTF. For the CDR3, the DNA is TGTGCCAGCAGAAACCTCTTGAGGGTATACACCTTC.

This clone was counted a few times. The chain is built from TRBV19 and TRBJ2-1; TRBD2 might be the D (5 bases). Germline V gene data show CDR1 as LNHDA and CDR2 as SQIVND (reference sequence). This CDR3 has 15 residues. V was trimmed by 8 bases and J by 15 bases, leaving 29 bases between them. In DNA, the CDR3 is TGTGCCAGTTCTCTGACGGGGTCCGGGATAGTGAATTGGTTCTTC. Protein: CASSLTGSGIVNWFF.

The rearrangement joins TRBV5-1 to TRBJ2-2, with unresolved D. The CDR3 is 16 amino acids. V was shortened by 3 bases and J by 0 bases, with 12 bases between the two germline ends. Germline V gene data show CDR1 as SGHRS and CDR2 as YFSETQ. The CDR3: CASSSTPSSNTGELFF. The CDR3 DNA reads TGCGCCAGCAGCTCCACCCCCAGCTCGAACACCGGGGAGCTGTTTTTT.

The chain is built from TRBV19 and TRBJ1-5, with a weak D call TRBD1 (5 bases). Deletions cut 2 bases from V and 6 bases from J, with 5 bases between. CDR3 length: 12 residues. Germline CDR1 and CDR2: LNHDA and SQIVND (reference sequence). CDR3 region: CASSIQGQPQHF. CDR3 nucleotides: TGTGCCAGTAGTATACAGGGTCAGCCCCAGCATTTT.

The chain recombines TRBV5-4 with TRBJ2-7, with D tentatively TRBD1 (6 bases). Trimming removed 4 bases at V and 2 bases at J, with 13 bases between. The germline gives CDR1 SGHNT, CDR2 YYREEE (reference sequence). This CDR3 is built from 14 residues. The CDR3 DNA reads as TGTGCCAGCAGCCAGGACAGACAACCCTACGAGCAGTACTTC. It translates to CASSQDRQPYEQYF. Full variable domain (missing parts from reference TRBV5-4 and TRBJ2-7): ETGVTQSPTHLIKTRGQQVTLRCSSQSGHNTVSWYQQALGQGPQFIFQYYREEENGRGNFPPRFSGLQFPNYSSELNVNALELDDSALYLCASSQDRQPYEQYFGPGTRLTVT.

The chain is built from TRBV11-2 and TRBJ2-3; D ambiguous. This CDR3 is built from 15 residues. Germline values: CDR1 SGHAT, CDR2 FQNNGV. V was shortened by 5 bases and J by 0 bases, with 12 bases between the two germline ends. The CDR3 is CASSQVAGSTDTQYF. The CDR3 nucleotides are TGTGCCAGCAGCCAAGTGGCCGGGAGCACAGATACGCAGTATTTT.

This clone has a handful of counts. This sequence joins TRBV4-3 and TRBJ2-7, with TRBD2 matching over 7 bases. Unmatched junction bases numbered 5, after V lost 1 base and J lost 2 bases. The germline V gene has CDR1 LGHNA and CDR2 YSLEER. This CDR3 has 15 residues. In nucleotides, the CDR3 is TGCGCCAGCAGCCAAGGACTAGCTGATACCTACGAGCAGTACTTC. Its protein is CASSQGLADTYEQYF.

The table lists this clone with a few counts. The chain has TRBV7-2 and TRBJ2-1; no firm D call. Germline V gene sequence: CDR1 SGHTA, CDR2 FQGNSA. Trimming removed 1 base at V and 10 bases at J, with 11 bases between. The CDR3 consists of 13 residues. The CDR3 here is CASSLDQLGEQFF. CDR3 nucleotide sequence: TGTGCCAGCAGCTTAGACCAGCTCGGCGAGCAGTTCTTC.

This clone came up a few times. V gene TRBV6-5 combines with J gene TRBJ2-2; no reliable D call. V was pared by 4 bases and J by 2 bases, with 5 bases between. CDR3 length: 13 residues. CDR1 MNHEY and CDR2 SVGAGI come from the germline V gene. This CDR3 is CASSFGNTGELFF. In nucleotides, the CDR3 is TGTGCCAGCAGTTTCGGTAACACCGGGGAGCTGTTTTTT.